These 29 T cell receptor beta chains came from one sample sequenced in a study of CD8+ T cells in alopecia areata. RNA, once extracted, was reverse transcribed into cDNA for use as the sequencing template. Libraries were prepared by immunoSEQ multiplex PCR; TCRdb keeps only in-frame clonotypes and omits some of them. The table shows around 140,000 clones, with approximately 50% occurring only once. Here the sequenced sample was CD4+ T cells sorted from blood, taken at week 0. The receptors here all came from a human donor with alopecia areata.

This chain links TRBV5-1 with TRBJ2-3, with D maybe TRBD1 (5 bases). The CDR3 covers 15 residues. Germline CDR1 is SGHRS and CDR2 is YFSETQ. Trimming left V 0 bases short and J 4 bases short, with 12 bases between. CDR3: CASSLDLGPADTQYF. The CDR3 nucleotides are TGCGCCAGCAGCTTGGATTTGGGGCCAGCAGATACGCAGTATTTT.

This clone was picked up a small number of times. The gene calls are TRBV29-1 and TRBJ2-7; D may be TRBD1 or TRBD2 (5 bases each). Germline V lookup: CDR1 SQVTM, CDR2 ANQGSEA. The length of the CDR3 is 14 residues. V was trimmed by 6 bases and J by 0 bases, leaving 15 bases between them. CDR3 DNA: TGCAGCGTGACATCCGGGACCACCTCCTACGAGCAGTACTTC. Encoded protein: CSVTSGTTSYEQYF.

The gene calls are TRBV29-1 and TRBJ1-3; TRBD1 matches 9 bases. J was trimmed by 2 bases and V by 5 bases; bases with no gene match: 1. The CDR3 runs 13 residues. The germline V gene has CDR1 SQVTM and CDR2 ANQGSEA. The CDR3 DNA sequence: TGCAGCGTTAACAGGGGGCCTGGAAACACCATATATTTT. This gives the protein CSVNRGPGNTIYF. The full variable domain, in which reference TRBV29-1 and TRBJ1-3 provide the parts outside the CDR3, is SAVISQKPSRDICQRGTSLTIQCQVDSQVTMMFWYRQQPGQSLTLIATANQGSEATYESGFVIDKFPISRPNLTFSTLTVSNMSPEDSSIYLCSVNRGPGNTIYFGEGSWLTVV.

The chain is built from TRBV30 and TRBJ2-3, with D possibly matching TRBD2 (6 bases). CDR3 length equals 13 residues. The V end was cut by 4 bases, the J end by 6 bases, with 14 bases between. Per the germline V gene, CDR1 is GTSNPN and CDR2 is SVGIG (reference sequence). In nucleotides, the CDR3 is TGTGCCTGGAAGGCGGGAAACGGGGATACGCAGTATTTT. It translates to CAWKAGNGDTQYF.

The gene calls are TRBV29-1 and TRBJ1-1, with D hard to call. CDR1 is SQVTM, CDR2 ANQGSEA, per germline. There are 15 residues in the CDR3. V gave up 4 bases and J gave up 1 base, with 16 bases separating them. The CDR3 DNA reads as TGCAGCGTTGGAGGGAGAGAGATTTGGAACACTGAAGCTTTCTTT. Translated, it gives CSVGGREIWNTEAFF. Using reference TRBV29-1 and TRBJ1-1 for the parts outside the CDR3, the full variable domain is SAVISQKPSRDICQRGTSLTIQCQVDSQVTMMFWYRQQPGQSLTLIATANQGSEATYESGFVIDKFPISRPNLTFSTLTVSNMSPEDSSIYLCSVGGREIWNTEAFFGQGTRLTVV.

V and J are TRBV5-1 and TRBJ2-5; 11 positions agree with TRBD2. Germline assignment: CDR1 SGHRS and CDR2 YFSETQ. The CDR3 is made up of 14 amino acids. Trimming at V came to 4 bases and at J to 4 bases, leaving 3 bases not matched to a gene. CDR3 in DNA: TGCGCCAGCAGCCCAGGGACTAGCGGAGAGACCCAGTACTTC. Its protein product is CASSPGTSGETQYF.

The chain links TRBV28 to TRBJ2-1, with D perhaps matching TRBD2 (6 bases). Trimming removed 6 bases at V and 6 bases at J, with 21 bases between. The CDR3 length is 16 residues. Germline values: CDR1 MDHEN, CDR2 SYDVKM. CDR3 DNA sequence: TGTGCCAGCAGCTTAGATTATCGGGACTTCTTCAATGAGCAGTTCTTC. Translation: CASSLDYRDFFNEQFF.

The chain carries TRBV7-9 and TRBJ2-3, with D perhaps TRBD2 (6 bases). This CDR3 is built from 14 residues. The germline gives CDR1 SEHNR, CDR2 FQNEAQ (reference sequence). The V and J ends lost 3 bases and 5 bases respectively, with 12 bases between them. The CDR3 bases are TGTGCCAGCAGCTTTTCTACCGGGGGAGATACGCAGTATTTT. Translated: CASSFSTGGDTQYF.

This chain uses TRBV29-1 with TRBJ1-3; D is perhaps TRBD1 (6 bases). CDR3 length: 14 residues. Germline assignment: CDR1 SQVTM and CDR2 ANQGSEA. V was cut by 7 bases and J by 0 bases, with 13 bases left in between. The CDR3 DNA sequence: TGCAGCGCCGCGCAGGGGAACTCTGGAAACACCATATATTTT. It translates to CSAAQGNSGNTIYF.

The V gene is TRBV15, the J gene TRBJ2-1; no clear D. CDR3 length: 16 amino acids. The germline V and J ends were trimmed by 5 bases and 0 bases, with 14 bases remaining between them. In germline, CDR1 is LNHNV, CDR2 YYDKDF (reference sequence). As DNA, the CDR3 is TGTGCCACCAGCCGACCTCCATCCCACTCCTACAATGAGCAGTTCTTC. Translating it yields CATSRPPSHSYNEQFF.

The chain joins TRBV7-8 to TRBJ2-3; the D is unclear. Germline CDR1 SGHVS, CDR2 FQNEAQ. Trimming removed 1 base from V and 4 bases from J, with 12 bases in between. The CDR3 length is 15 residues. In DNA form, the CDR3 reads TGTGCCAGCAGCTTAGGAACCTACCGGTCAGATACGCAGTATTTT. It is translated as CASSLGTYRSDTQYF.

The chain is built from TRBV15 and TRBJ2-1; 7 bases map to TRBD1. V shed 3 bases and J 4 bases; nucleotides not matched to a gene: 3. CDR1 and CDR2 from the germline V gene are LNHNV and YYDKDF (reference sequence). This CDR3 has 14 amino acids. The CDR3 reads CATSSGTEYNEQFF. The CDR3 DNA reads as TGTGCCACCAGCAGCGGGACAGAGTACAATGAGCAGTTCTTC.

The J gene is TRBJ2-7, the V gene TRBV29-1, with a tentative D call TRBD2 (5 bases). CDR1 is SQVTM and CDR2 is ANQGSEA in the germline V gene. The V and J ends lost 4 bases and 0 bases respectively, with 13 bases between them. The CDR3 is made up of 14 amino acids. The CDR3 coding sequence is TGCAGCGTTGGTGAGGGTGGGAGCTCCTACGAGCAGTACTTC. Its protein product is CSVGEGGSSYEQYF.

The chain combines TRBV29-1 with TRBJ1-2; 8 bases agree with TRBD1. V lost 4 bases and J lost 3; bases outside the gene matches: 4. The germline V gene encodes CDR1 SQVTM and CDR2 ANQGSEA. CDR3 length equals 13 residues. The CDR3 spells CSVGQGIDYGYTF. As DNA, the CDR3 is TGCAGCGTTGGACAGGGGATAGACTATGGCTACACCTTC. The complete variable domain, with remaining parts taken from reference TRBV29-1 and TRBJ1-2, reads SAVISQKPSRDICQRGTSLTIQCQVDSQVTMMFWYRQQPGQSLTLIATANQGSEATYESGFVIDKFPISRPNLTFSTLTVSNMSPEDSSIYLCSVGQGIDYGYTFGSGTRLTVV.

The chain combines TRBV7-8 with TRBJ2-6, with D tentatively TRBD1 (6 bases). Trimming left V 6 bases short and J 0 bases short, with 15 bases between. In germline, CDR1 is SGHVS, CDR2 FQNEAQ. The length of the CDR3 is 17 residues. The CDR3 DNA follows: TGTGCCAGCAGTAGTAGGGGGTGGAACTCTGGGGCCAACGTCCTGACTTTC. Translated, it gives CASSSRGWNSGANVLTF.

The rearrangement joins TRBV5-4 to TRBJ2-3; the D gene is possibly TRBD1 (6 bases). With 5 bases removed from V and 0 bases from J, the gap between germline ends came to 10 bases. The CDR3 is 14 amino acids. Germline CDR1 is SGHNT and CDR2 is YYREEE (reference sequence). The CDR3 here is CASRGQSSTDTQYF. The CDR3 DNA follows: TGTGCCAGCAGGGGACAAAGTAGCACAGATACGCAGTATTTT. Full variable domain (rest looked up from reference TRBV5-4 and TRBJ2-3): ETGVTQSPTHLIKTRGQQVTLRCSSQSGHNTVSWYQQALGQGPQFIFQYYREEENGRGNFPPRFSGLQFPNYSSELNVNALELDDSALYLCASRGQSSTDTQYFGPGTRLTVL.

The rearrangement links TRBV6-1 to TRBJ2-4; weak D call: TRBD1 (6 bases). V was pared by 5 bases and J by 7 bases, with 9 bases between. The CDR3 is 12 amino acids. The V gene's germline CDR1 is MNHNS and CDR2 SASEGT. Written as DNA, the CDR3 is TGTGCCAGCAGTCAGGGGAATAACATTCAGTACTTC. Residues: CASSQGNNIQYF.

The rearrangement uses TRBV29-1 and TRBJ2-5; D ambiguous. V was trimmed by 1 base and J by 2 bases, leaving 8 bases between them. Germline V gene data show CDR1 as SQVTM and CDR2 as ANQGSEA. The CDR3 contains 13 residues. The CDR3 DNA follows: TGCAGCGTTGAAGGGCAGAGGCAAGAGACCCAGTACTTC. It yields the protein CSVEGQRQETQYF.

V is TRBV7-8 and J is TRBJ2-3; 12 bases fit TRBD2. The CDR3 is 16 amino acids. The germline CDR1 and CDR2 sequences are SGHVS and FQNEAQ. V lost 4 bases to trimming and J lost 6 bases; unmatched junction nucleotides: 8. In DNA form, the CDR3 reads TGTGCCAGCAGCTACTCTAGCGGGAGGGCCGCGGATACGCAGTATTTT. It encodes CASSYSSGRAADTQYF.

This clone occurred a few times. J is TRBJ2-6 and V is TRBV7-9; no firm D call. The CDR3 spans 13 residues. The germline CDR1 and CDR2 sequences are SEHNR and FQNEAQ (reference sequence). V shed 6 bases and J shed 4 bases, with 7 bases lying between them. CDR3 protein: CASSVLGANVLTF. The CDR3 nucleotides read TGTGCCAGCAGTGTTCTAGGGGCCAACGTCCTGACTTTC. The full variable domain, in which reference TRBV7-9 and TRBJ2-6 provide the parts outside the CDR3, is DTGVSQNPRHKITKRGQNVTFRCDPISEHNRLYWYRQTLGQGPEFLTYFQNEAQLEKSRLLSDRFSAERPKGSFSTLEIQRTEQGDSAMYLCASSVLGANVLTFGAGSRLTVL.

The chain carries TRBV2 and TRBJ2-1, with a tentative D call TRBD2 (5 bases). Deletions cut 4 bases from V and 2 bases from J, with 6 bases between. Germline V lookup: CDR1 SNHLY, CDR2 FYNNEI. The CDR3 length is 13 residues. The CDR3 region has the DNA TGTGCCAGCAGTGCGAGGGCCTACAATGAGCAGTTCTTC. Translation gives CASSARAYNEQFF. Drawing the rest from reference TRBV2 and TRBJ2-1, the complete variable domain is EPEVTQTPSHQVTQMGQEVILRCVPISNHLYFYWYRQILGQKVEFLVSFYNNEISEKSEIFDDQFSVERPDGSNFTLKIRSTKLEDSAMYFCASSARAYNEQFFGPGTRLTVL.

This clone was observed a few times. The rearrangement joins TRBV5-8 to TRBJ1-5, with a tentative D call TRBD1 (5 bases). Germline CDR1 is SGHTS and CDR2 is YDEGEE. Trimming shortened V by 4 bases and J by 1 base, and 9 bases separated the two germline ends. The CDR3 totals 14 residues. The CDR3 reads CASSRWDSNQPQHF. Written as DNA, the CDR3 is TGTGCCAGCAGCCGCTGGGACAGCAATCAGCCCCAGCATTTT. Together with reference TRBV5-8 and TRBJ1-5, the CDR3 gives the full variable domain: EAGVTQSPTHLIKTRGQQATLRCSPISGHTSVYWYQQALGLGLQFLLWYDEGEERNRGNFPPRFSGRQFPNYSSELNVNALELEDSALYLCASSRWDSNQPQHFGDGTRLSIL.

The rearrangement joins TRBV5-1 to TRBJ1-3; the D is unclear. Germline lookup yields CDR1 SGHRS and CDR2 YFSETQ. The V end lost 7 bases, the J end lost 0 bases, and 11 bases lay between the germline ends. The CDR3 loop spans 14 amino acids. The CDR3 here is CASRSTNSGNTIYF. The CDR3 DNA sequence: TGCGCCAGCCGCAGCACAAACTCTGGAAACACCATATATTTT.

The rearrangement uses TRBV29-1 and TRBJ2-3; D call uncertain. Deletions cut 4 bases from V and 3 bases from J, with 2 bases between. Germline lookup yields CDR1 SQVTM and CDR2 ANQGSEA. The CDR3 consists of 10 residues. Written as DNA, the CDR3 is TGCAGCGTTGCTACAGATACGCAGTATTTT. This translates into CSVATDTQYF.

The CDR3 DNA sequence: TGTGCCTGGAGCAGACTAGCGGGACTCACAGATACGCAGTATTTT. This encodes CAWSRLAGLTDTQYF. The chain joins TRBV30 to TRBJ2-3; 11 positions match TRBD2. This CDR3 has 15 residues. The germline V gene encodes CDR1 GTSNPN and CDR2 SVGIG (reference sequence). V was clipped by 3 bases and J by 2 bases; unmatched bases: 4. Full variable domain (rest looked up from reference TRBV30 and TRBJ2-3): SQTIHQWPATLVQPVGSPLSLECTVEGTSNPNLYWYRQAAGRGLQLLFYSVGIGQISSEVPQNLSASRPQDRQFILSSKKLLLSDSGFYLCAWSRLAGLTDTQYFGPGTRLTVL.

The rearrangement links TRBV6-1 to TRBJ2-5; D is undetermined. The CDR3 runs 11 residues. Deletions cut 11 bases from V and 5 bases from J, with 12 bases between. Germline-derived CDR1 and CDR2 are MNHNS and SASEGT. CDR3 nucleotide sequence: TGTGCCTCCACTTCGAGGGAGACCCAGTACTTC. It translates to CASTSRETQYF.

The genes are TRBV4-2 and TRBJ2-2; D is unclear. Germline CDR1 LGHNA, CDR2 YNFKEQ. Trimming pared 0 bases from V and 2 bases from J, leaving 7 bases between. This CDR3 is 15 amino acids long. The CDR3 sequence is CASSQDSRNTGELFF. The CDR3 DNA reads as TGTGCCAGCAGCCAAGACAGCAGAAACACCGGGGAGCTGTTTTTT.

The genes are TRBV6-5 and TRBJ2-1; 8 positions agree with TRBD2. The CDR3 extends over 14 amino acids. In germline, CDR1 is MNHEY, CDR2 SVGAGI. The V and J ends lost 6 bases and 2 bases, in that order; junction bases with no gene match: 3. In DNA, the CDR3 is TGTGCCAGCAGCGGGAGGGGTACCTACAATGAGCAGTTCTTC. Protein product: CASSGRGTYNEQFF.

The chain carries TRBV29-1 and TRBJ2-1, with 12 bases that match TRBD2. The V segment lost 3 bases and the J segment 9 bases; nucleotides outside the gene matches: 6. The CDR3 is 14 amino acids. Looked up from germline, CDR1 is SQVTM and CDR2 is ANQGSEA. This chain's CDR3 is CSVERTSGTSEQFF. CDR3 in DNA: TGCAGCGTTGAGAGGACTAGCGGGACGAGTGAGCAGTTCTTC.